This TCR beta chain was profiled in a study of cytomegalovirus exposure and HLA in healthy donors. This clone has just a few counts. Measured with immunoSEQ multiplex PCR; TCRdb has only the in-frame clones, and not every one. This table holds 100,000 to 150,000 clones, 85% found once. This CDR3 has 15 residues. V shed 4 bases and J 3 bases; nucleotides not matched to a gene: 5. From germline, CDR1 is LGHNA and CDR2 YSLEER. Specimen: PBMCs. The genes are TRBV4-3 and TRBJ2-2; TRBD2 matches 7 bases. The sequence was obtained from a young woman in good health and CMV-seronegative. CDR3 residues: CASSPPSGYTGELFF. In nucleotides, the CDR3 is TGCGCCAGCAGCCCACCTAGCGGTTACACCGGGGAGCTGTTTTTT.